A single sample is the source of the 14 T cell receptor beta chains below, sequenced in a study of blood T cell repertoires in COVID-19. Libraries were prepared by immunoSEQ multiplex PCR; TCRdb keeps only in-frame clonotypes and omits some of them. Of a few hundred thousand clones in the sample, 75% to 85% were seen once. Sequenced material: peripheral blood. All receptors come from a woman aged 40-49 years who had recovered from COVID-19.

V usage is TRBV5-6 and J usage is TRBJ1-1; 9 nucleotides line up with TRBD1. There are 16 residues in the CDR3. V lost 3 bases, J lost 5 bases, and 11 bases stayed unmatched. Germline values: CDR1 SGHDT, CDR2 YYEEEE. CDR3 residues: CASSSYRGRGWTEAFF. Written as DNA, the CDR3 is TGTGCCAGCAGCTCCTACAGGGGGCGCGGGTGGACTGAAGCTTTCTTT.

The chain recombines TRBV7-2 with TRBJ2-7, with TRBD2 matching 7 bases. The CDR3 is 13 amino acids. Unmatched junction bases numbered 5, after V lost 6 bases and J lost 3 bases. Germline CDR1 SGHTA, CDR2 FQGNSA. The CDR3 spells CASSRGDIYEQYF. The CDR3 DNA sequence: TGTGCCAGCAGTCGGGGGGATATCTACGAGCAGTACTTC.

The chain recombines TRBV11-3 with TRBJ2-1; a possible D gene is TRBD2 (7 bases). Trimming pared 4 bases from V and 0 bases from J, leaving 10 bases between. Germline V lookup: CDR1 SGHNT, CDR2 YENEEA. The CDR3 extends over 15 amino acids. CDR3 DNA: TGTGCCAGCAGCTCCCGGGGGGCCTCCTACAATGAGCAGTTCTTC. Translating gives CASSSRGASYNEQFF.

V gene TRBV11-3 combines with J gene TRBJ1-3; TRBD1 might be the D (6 bases). The CDR3 covers 15 residues. Germline V gene sequence: CDR1 SGHNT, CDR2 YENEEA. V was clipped by 1 base and J by 1 base, with 8 bases between them. As DNA, the CDR3 is TGTGCCAGCAGCTTAGGCGGACAGTCTGGAAACACCATATATTTT. Encoded protein: CASSLGGQSGNTIYF.

The gene calls are TRBV14 and TRBJ2-7; the D is unclear. Looked up from germline, CDR1 is SGHDN and CDR2 is FVKESK. With 8 bases removed from V and 3 bases from J, the gap between germline ends came to 11 bases. The CDR3 is 12 amino acids. The CDR3 sequence: CASGGIGYEQYF. The CDR3 DNA sequence: TGTGCCAGCGGCGGAATCGGCTACGAGCAGTACTTC.

The gene calls are TRBV18 and TRBJ2-7; perhaps TRBD1 as D (6 bases). This CDR3 spans 16 amino acids. Germline CDR1 reads KGHSH; CDR2 reads LQKENI. Trimming removed 4 bases from V and 4 bases from J, with 20 bases in between. In DNA, the CDR3 is TGTGCCAGCTCACAGGGAAATCCGGGACACCCTTACGAGCAGTACTTC. Protein sequence: CASSQGNPGHPYEQYF.

The rearrangement links TRBV28 to TRBJ2-7; possible D gene TRBD2, 7 bases. Germline CDR1 reads MDHEN; CDR2 reads SYDVKM. Trimming cost V 6 bases and J 5 bases, with 23 bases left between them. The CDR3 contains 16 residues. The CDR3 DNA sequence: TGTGCCAGCAGCGTTCGGGGTGTGGCGGGGGCAAACGAGCAGTACTTC. Amino acid sequence: CASSVRGVAGANEQYF.

The rearrangement uses TRBV28 and TRBJ2-7; the match to TRBD1 covers 8 bases. Germline V gene data show CDR1 as MDHEN and CDR2 as SYDVKM. This CDR3 region has 15 residues. Unmatched junction bases numbered 11, after V lost 5 bases and J lost 5 bases. CDR3 residues: CASSIGQGSYHEQYF. The CDR3 DNA reads as TGTGCCAGCAGTATCGGACAGGGTTCTTATCACGAGCAGTACTTC.

This clone was recorded a few times. This chain uses TRBV23-1 with TRBJ1-5; 9 bases match TRBD1. TRBV23-1 is designated an ORF whose function remains uncertain. The ends lost 3 bases at V and 7 bases at J; junction bases unmatched: 7. The CDR3 has 15 amino acids. In DNA form, the CDR3 reads TGCGCCAGCAGTCAGAACCGGGACAGGGACCAGCCCCAGCATTTT. Encoded protein: CASSQNRDRDQPQHF.

The rearrangement links TRBV29-1 to TRBJ2-7; TRBD1 aligns across 11 bases. Trimming at V came to 3 bases and at J to 4 bases, leaving 2 bases not matched to a gene. This CDR3 comprises 13 residues. Germline CDR1 SQVTM, CDR2 ANQGSEA. The CDR3 DNA follows: TGCAGCGTTGACGGGACAGGGGGATACGAGCAGTACTTC. Its protein is CSVDGTGGYEQYF.

This clone has only one observation. The chain carries TRBV5-6 and TRBJ2-7; the match to TRBD2 covers 11 bases. The CDR3 covers 14 residues. V shed 3 bases, J shed 2 bases, and the junction held 1 base outside the gene matches. The V gene's germline CDR1 is SGHDT and CDR2 YYEEEE. Here the CDR3 DNA reads TGTGCCAGCAGCTCACTAGCGGGGGCCTACGAGCAGTACTTC. It yields the protein CASSSLAGAYEQYF.

The V gene is TRBV18, the J gene TRBJ1-1, with D perhaps matching TRBD1 (5 bases). The ends were cut back, 3 bases at V and 1 base at J, with 9 bases in the middle. The germline V gene encodes CDR1 KGHSH and CDR2 LQKENI. The CDR3 is made up of 14 amino acids. The CDR3 loop reads CASSPYDRNTEAFF. CDR3 bases: TGTGCCAGCTCACCTTATGACAGGAACACTGAAGCTTTCTTT.

The chain uses TRBV5-6 and TRBJ2-1; perhaps TRBD1 as D (6 bases). Trimming stripped 2 bases from V and 7 bases from J, with 16 bases between. The CDR3 consists of 15 residues. CDR1 is SGHDT and CDR2 is YYEEEE in the germline V gene. This CDR3 is CASSLVLGALNEQFF. CDR3 nucleotide sequence: TGTGCCAGCAGCTTAGTGCTGGGGGCGTTGAATGAGCAGTTCTTC.

The chain links TRBV4-1 to TRBJ2-5; 9 bases are a match to TRBD2. The CDR3 loop spans 18 amino acids. In germline, CDR1 is MGHRA, CDR2 YSYEKL. The V gene end was trimmed by 0 bases and the J gene end by 5 bases; junction bases not matched to a gene: 13. CDR3 loop: CASSQDWGGGAFSETQYF. CDR3 bases: TGCGCCAGCAGCCAAGATTGGGGCGGGGGGGCGTTTTCGGAGACCCAGTACTTC.